The 21 T cell receptor beta chains below all came from one sample that was sequenced in a study of CD8 T cells in Susac syndrome. The authors reverse transcribed 0.5 to 1 ug RNA with random hexamers. TCRdb passed the immunoSEQ multiplex PCR reads through MiXCR, listing each CDR3 protein once. The sample includes under 200,000 distinct CDR3 sequences, roughly 92% of them seen just once. Sequenced material: CD4+ T cells from PBMCs. The receptors originated from a human donor in good health.

The CDR3 nucleotides read TGTGCCAGTAAACAGGGGTTAGGGGCCTACTTC. As protein: CASKQGLGAYF. The rearrangement uses TRBV28 and TRBJ2-7; TRBD1 agrees at 7 bases. Germline V gene data show CDR1 as MDHEN and CDR2 as SYDVKM. The CDR3 has 11 residues. V shed 9 bases, J shed 13 bases, and the junction held 12 bases outside the gene matches.

In this sample, this clonotype turned up a few times. The chain carries TRBV3-1 and TRBJ2-3; TRBD1 is a possible D gene (5 bases). This CDR3 contains 15 residues. The germline V gene encodes CDR1 LGHDT and CDR2 YNNKEL (reference sequence). Trimming stripped 1 base from V and 0 bases from J, with 8 bases between. The CDR3 spells CASSQGRQSTDTQYF. CDR3 DNA sequence: TGTGCCAGCAGCCAAGGCCGACAGAGCACAGATACGCAGTATTTT.

The CDR3 sequence is CASSPGGGLRNEQFF. The CDR3 nucleotides are TGCGCCAGCAGCCCGGGGGGGGGACTCCGAAATGAGCAGTTCTTC. The chain uses TRBV5-1 and TRBJ2-1; 8 bases map to TRBD2. The ends lost 4 bases at V and 7 bases at J; junction bases unmatched: 10. Germline assignment: CDR1 SGHRS and CDR2 YFSETQ. The CDR3 totals 15 residues.

The gene calls are TRBV7-9 and TRBJ2-5, with D perhaps matching TRBD1 (5 bases). V lost 6 bases to trimming and J lost 2 bases, with 16 bases between them. The CDR3 runs 15 residues. Germline lookup yields CDR1 SEHNR and CDR2 FQNEAQ (reference sequence). The DNA of the CDR3 is TGTGCCAGCAGTATAAGGAGCAGGGATCAAGAGACCCAGTACTTC. Protein sequence: CASSIRSRDQETQYF.

V usage is TRBV5-1 and J usage is TRBJ2-5, with 7 bases fitting TRBD1. Trimming removed 7 bases from V and 8 bases from J; junction bases left unmatched: 8. The CDR3 has 12 amino acids. Looked up from germline, CDR1 is SGHRS and CDR2 is YFSETQ. The CDR3: CASGDRARTQYF. CDR3 coding DNA: TGCGCCAGCGGCGACAGGGCCAGAACCCAGTACTTC.

This chain uses TRBV29-1 with TRBJ2-3, with D possibly TRBD2 on 5 matching bases. The CDR3 spans 13 residues. Germline-derived CDR1 and CDR2 are SQVTM and ANQGSEA. V was cut by 3 bases and J by 5 bases, with 12 bases left in between. CDR3: CSVDKREGDTQYF. The CDR3 DNA follows: TGCAGCGTTGATAAGAGGGAAGGAGATACGCAGTATTTT.

The chain recombines TRBV27 with TRBJ2-2, with D perhaps matching TRBD1 (6 bases). The V and J ends lost 6 bases and 6 bases respectively, with 17 bases between them. The CDR3 consists of 15 residues. In germline, CDR1 is MNHEY, CDR2 SMNVEV (reference sequence). CDR3 in DNA: TGTGCCAGCAGATTACTAAGCACAGGGTCCGGGGAGCTGTTTTTT. Translation gives CASRLLSTGSGELFF.

The J gene is TRBJ1-1, the V gene TRBV7-2; no clear D gene. Germline V lookup: CDR1 SGHTA, CDR2 FQGNSA. Trimming removed 2 bases from V and 0 bases from J, with 7 bases in between. This CDR3 spans 14 amino acids. The CDR3 DNA reads TGTGCCAGCAGCTTATCATCGGTGAACACTGAAGCTTTCTTT. It codes for CASSLSSVNTEAFF.

The chain is built from TRBV13 and TRBJ1-1, with 8 bases matching TRBD1. From germline, CDR1 is PRHDT and CDR2 FYEKMQ (reference sequence). The CDR3 is 17 residues long. Unmatched junction bases numbered 16, after V lost 5 bases and J lost 5 bases. The CDR3, as DNA: TGTGCCAGCAGCCCTGTACAGGGGGGGTTGAATTGGACTGAAGCTTTCTTT. Translated: CASSPVQGGLNWTEAFF. Looking up the rest from reference TRBV13 and TRBJ1-1 gives the full variable domain: AAGVIQSPRHLIKEKRETATLKCYPIPRHDTVYWYQQGPGQDPQFLISFYEKMQSDKGSIPDRFSAQQFSDYHSELNMSSLELGDSALYFCASSPVQGGLNWTEAFFGQGTRLTVV.

The chain recombines TRBV13 with TRBJ2-2; D is ambiguous. The V end lost 2 bases, the J end lost 7 bases, and 11 bases lay between the germline ends. Germline V lookup: CDR1 PRHDT, CDR2 FYEKMQ (reference sequence). The CDR3 has 14 amino acids. This CDR3 reads CASSLNPRHGELFF. Here the CDR3 DNA reads TGTGCCAGCAGCTTAAACCCCCGTCACGGGGAGCTGTTTTTT.

The chain is built from TRBV12-3 or TRBV12-4 and TRBJ1-1; D may be TRBD1 (5 bases). The CDR3 runs to 13 residues. The V and J ends lost 3 bases and 4 bases respectively, with 9 bases between them. CDR3 nucleotides: TGTGCCAGCAGTTTTTTGGGGGTCACTGAAGCTTTCTTT. It yields the protein CASSFLGVTEAFF.

The chain carries TRBV4-1 and TRBJ2-5; the D call may be TRBD1 or TRBD2 (6 bases each). The germline V gene has CDR1 MGHRA and CDR2 YSYEKL. Trimming cost V 2 bases and J 4 bases, with 14 bases left between them. This CDR3 region has 15 residues. This CDR3 reads CASSQNLGGRETQYF. Written as DNA, the CDR3 is TGCGCCAGCAGCCAAAATTTAGGGGGGCGAGAGACCCAGTACTTC.

This clonotype was found once. CDR3 sequence reads: CASSSTLDSGNTIYF. The CDR3 coding sequence is TGTGCCAGCTCATCAACCTTGGACAGTGGAAACACCATATATTTT. V usage is TRBV18 and J usage is TRBJ1-3, with a weak D call TRBD1 (6 bases). Trimming removed 5 bases from V and 3 bases from J, with 14 bases in between. The CDR3 has 15 amino acids. The germline V gene encodes CDR1 KGHSH and CDR2 LQKENI.

The chain is built from TRBV5-4 and TRBJ1-2, with TRBD1 as a possible D gene (5 bases). Between the trimmed V and J ends, which lost 1 base and 5 bases, there was a span of 15 bases. Germline V gene lookup returns CDR1 SGHNT and CDR2 YYREEE (reference sequence). The CDR3 covers 15 residues. DNA of the CDR3: TGTGCCAGCAGCTTGATTAGTCAGGGCCGATATGGCTACACCTTC. Translating gives CASSLISQGRYGYTF.

The chain has TRBV29-1 and TRBJ1-4; the D gene is possibly TRBD1 (5 bases). The germline V and J ends were trimmed by 0 bases and 10 bases, with 21 bases remaining between them. This CDR3 is built from 16 residues. The germline CDR1 and CDR2 sequences are SQVTM and ANQGSEA. In DNA form, the CDR3 reads TGCAGCGTTGAAGATCGGGGCAGATGGCCTTGGGGAAAACTGTTTTTT. Its translation is CSVEDRGRWPWGKLFF.

The V call is TRBV25-1, the J call TRBJ1-1, with 12 bases matching TRBD1. The CDR3 consists of 15 residues. Germline-derived CDR1 and CDR2 are MGHDK and SYGVNS. The V gene end was trimmed by 4 bases and the J gene end by 11 bases; junction bases not matched to a gene: 11. CDR3 residues: CASSASGGTGGMAFF. The CDR3 DNA sequence: TGTGCCAGCAGTGCCTCAGGAGGGACAGGGGGCATGGCTTTCTTT.

This rearrangement joins TRBV9 to TRBJ2-7, with unresolved D. The CDR3 sequence is 14 residues long. V was pared by 0 bases and J by 0 bases, with 7 bases between. CDR1 SGDLS and CDR2 YYNGEE come from the germline V gene. CDR3 loop: CASSVGGLSYEQYF. The CDR3 DNA reads TGTGCCAGCAGCGTAGGCGGCCTCTCCTACGAGCAGTACTTC.

The chain recombines TRBV6-2 or TRBV6-3 with TRBJ2-2; tentatively, D is TRBD1 (6 bases). The V end was cut by 7 bases, the J end by 5 bases, with 11 bases between. Per germline, CDR1 MNHEY and CDR2 SVGEGT. This CDR3 is 13 amino acids long. The CDR3: CASKQGRTGELFF. The CDR3 coding sequence is TGTGCCAGCAAGCAGGGGCGAACCGGGGAGCTGTTTTTT.

This chain links TRBV12-3 or TRBV12-4 with TRBJ2-7; TRBD1 matches at 8 bases. The CDR3 contains 14 residues. V trimming: 6 bases; J trimming: 1 base; junction bases outside the gene matches: 5. The CDR3 sequence is CASRPGQASYEQYF. In DNA, the CDR3 is TGTGCCAGCAGGCCGGGACAGGCATCCTACGAGCAGTACTTC.

The chain links TRBV25-1 to TRBJ2-5; perhaps TRBD2 as D (7 bases). The CDR3 covers 15 residues. The ends were cut back, 3 bases at V and 4 bases at J, with 15 bases in the middle. The germline CDR1 and CDR2 sequences are MGHDK and SYGVNS. CDR3 DNA: TGTGCCAGCAGTGAGGGGGGGGCGAGTAGAGAGACCCAGTACTTC. Its translation is CASSEGGASRETQYF.

The J gene is TRBJ1-6, the V gene TRBV12-3 or TRBV12-4, with no clear D. V lost 1 base, J lost 9 bases, and 10 bases lay in between. This CDR3 contains 14 residues. This CDR3 reads CASSLGGSASPLHF. The CDR3 DNA follows: TGTGCCAGCAGTTTAGGGGGATCAGCTTCACCCCTCCACTTT.